These T cell receptor beta chains were read from a single sample in a study of OX40 agonist ivuxolimab in advanced cancers. Repertoires were generated with immunoSEQ multiplex PCR, while TCRdb's copy carries only in-frame clones and drops some. The table lists some 140,000 clones, roughly 91% of them singletons. Material: CD4+ or CD8+ T cells sorted from blood, obtained in a trial of the OX40 agonist ivuxolimab. The receptors originated from an adult with an advanced solid tumor such as melanoma, head and neck, liver or kidney cancer. Each CDR3 is given with its conserved first and last residue. D genes are given only for firm matches. Size values are once, few and many counts, or a class for expanded clones, and some rows have none.

-	13	once	TRBV5-4	TRBJ2-1	TGTGCCAGCAAGAATGCAGCGAACAATGAGCAGTTCTTC	CASKNAANNEQFF
TRBD2	15	few	TRBV6-1	TRBJ2-7	TGTGCCAGCAGTGAAGGGCTAGCGGCACCCTACGAGCAGTACTTC	CASSEGLAAPYEQYF
-	14	-	TRBV6-5	TRBJ2-1	TGTGCCAGCAGTTACTCAGGACGAGACAATGAGCAGTTCTTC	CASSYSGRDNEQFF
-	13	-	TRBV6-1	TRBJ2-2	TGTGCCAGCGGGGGCAGCCGAACCGGGGAGCTGTTTTTT	CASGGSRTGELFF
-	18	once	TRBV7-9	TRBJ2-3	TGTGCCAGCAGCTTAGGGACCTATACGGGGAAAAACACAGATACGCAGTATTTT	CASSLGTYTGKNTDTQYF
-	14	-	TRBV29-1	TRBJ2-5	TGCAGCGTTGATCCAGCGGGCTACCAAGAGACCCAGTACTTC	CSVDPAGYQETQYF
-	14	-	TRBV6-6	TRBJ2-1	TGTGCCAGCAGTTATAATCCCCTCTACGATGAGCAGTTCTTC	CASSYNPLYDEQFF
TRBD1	16	-	TRBV4-3	TRBJ2-1	TGCGCCAGCAGCCAAGATCCGGGACAGGGGTTCAATGAGCAGTTCTTC	CASSQDPGQGFNEQFF
-	16	-	TRBV7-8	TRBJ1-6	TGTGCCAGCAGCTTTCAGACAGGAGGGTTAAATTCACCCCTCCACTTT	CASSFQTGGLNSPLHF
TRBD2	14	-	TRBV5-1	TRBJ2-4	TGCGCCAGCAGCCCAGGACTAGAGGAAAACATTCAGTACTTC	CASSPGLEENIQYF
-	16	once	TRBV28	TRBJ2-3	TGTGCCAGCACCTCCGCGGGGGCGGATAGCACAGATACGCAGTATTTT	CASTSAGADSTDTQYF
-	15	-	TRBV9	TRBJ1-6	TGTGCCAGCAGTGAATCATCCAGTAATAATTCACCCCTCCACTTT	CASSESSSNNSPLHF
-	17	-	TRBV5-4	TRBJ2-3	TGTGCCAGCACCCTGATACGTGGGAGGGGGGCCCCAGATACGCAGTATTTT	CASTLIRGRGAPDTQYF
TRBD1	13	-	TRBV29-1	TRBJ2-7	TGCAGCGTCGACAGGGGGACCGGCTACGAGCAGTACTTC	CSVDRGTGYEQYF
TRBD2	20	-	TRBV7-6	TRBJ2-3	TGTGCCAGCAGCTTACCCCAGACTAGCGGGGGTGCCAGTAGCACAGATACGCAGTATTTT	CASSLPQTSGGASSTDTQYF
TRBD1	12	-	TRBV19	TRBJ2-5	TGTGCCAGCAGGGGGTCTCAAGAGACCCAGTACTTC	CASRGSQETQYF
-	14	-	TRBV6-1	TRBJ2-7	TGTGCCAGCAAACTGGGGCAGGGAGAGGACGAGCAGTACTTC	CASKLGQGEDEQYF
-	12	-	TRBV7-9	TRBJ2-3	TGTGCCAGCAGCTTAGTAGCAGATACGCAGTATTTT	CASSLVADTQYF
TRBD1	15	once	TRBV7-9	TRBJ1-1	TGTGCCAGCAGCTTACGGGGACAGGGGGGCACTGAAGCTTTCTTT	CASSLRGQGGTEAFF
TRBD1	14	-	TRBV27	TRBJ1-2	TGTGCCAGCAGTAGACAGGGGGCAGACTATGGCTACACCTTC	CASSRQGADYGYTF
TRBD2	15	-	TRBV7-8	TRBJ2-3	TGTGCCAGCAGCCTAGCGGGGGGTGTTTCAGATACGCAGTATTTT	CASSLAGGVSDTQYF
-	14	-	TRBV6-5	TRBJ2-1	TGTGCCAGCAGTCCCGGGTCATTCCTCAATGAGCAGTTCTTC	CASSPGSFLNEQFF
-	16	-	TRBV28	TRBJ1-2	TGTGCCAGCAGTTTGACTTGGACACCGACTAACTATGGCTACACCTTC	CASSLTWTPTNYGYTF
-	14	-	TRBV19	TRBJ1-2	TGTGCCAGTAGGTCGACAGCCCCTAACTATGGCTACACCTTC	CASRSTAPNYGYTF
TRBD2	15	-	TRBV7-2	TRBJ2-5	TGTGCCAGCAGCACCAAGACTAGCGGGAGGGAGACCCAGTACTTC	CASSTKTSGRETQYF
-	12	-	TRBV28	TRBJ2-7	TGTGCCAGCGCGACAGGATACTACGAGCAGTACTTC	CASATGYYEQYF
-	16	-	TRBV7-3	TRBJ2-7	TGTGCCAGCAGCGTTCCTAGCCAACCATCCATTTACGAGCAGTACTTC	CASSVPSQPSIYEQYF
-	16	-	TRBV5-4	TRBJ2-3	TGTGCCAGCAGCCCCAACCGACAGGGAGGGACAGATACGCAGTATTTT	CASSPNRQGGTDTQYF